A single sample is the source of the 3 T cell receptor beta chains below, sequenced in a study of shared clonotypes between healthy human individuals. The protocol was immunoSEQ multiplex PCR, while the TCRdb copy is restricted to in-frame clones and leaves out a portion. This sample carries about 380,000 clones, around 96% of them seen once, and the ten largest clones take 0.25% to 0.35%. The sequenced material came from memory CD8+ T cells sorted from blood. Subset described: CD45RO+ cells pooled with CCR7-negative TemRA cells. These receptors all come from a man aged 30-40 years in good health.

V usage is TRBV7-9 and J usage is TRBJ2-3, with D hard to call. CDR1 and CDR2 (germline): SEHNR, FQNEAQ (reference sequence). V lost 7 bases and J lost 4, with 12 bases in between. This CDR3 spans 13 amino acids. CDR3 amino acids: CASTRQVADTQYF. As DNA, the CDR3 is TGTGCCAGCACCCGGCAGGTGGCAGATACGCAGTATTTT.

This chain links TRBV6-1 with TRBJ1-1; D unclear. Trimming stripped 2 bases from V and 6 bases from J, with 10 bases between. The germline CDR1 and CDR2 sequences are MNHNS and SASEGT. CDR3 length equals 13 residues. The CDR3 region is CASSERTVSEAFF. The CDR3 nucleotides are TGTGCCAGCAGTGAACGGACCGTATCTGAAGCTTTCTTT.

This clone was seen more than once but under ten times. The gene calls are TRBV15 and TRBJ1-5; 7 bases are shared with TRBD1. V shed 4 bases and J 5 bases; nucleotides not matched to a gene: 2. Looked up from germline, CDR1 is LNHNV and CDR2 is YYDKDF (reference sequence). This CDR3 contains 13 residues. Here the CDR3 DNA reads TGTGCCACCAGCATAGGACAGGATCAGCCCCAGCATTTT. This sequence encodes CATSIGQDQPQHF.